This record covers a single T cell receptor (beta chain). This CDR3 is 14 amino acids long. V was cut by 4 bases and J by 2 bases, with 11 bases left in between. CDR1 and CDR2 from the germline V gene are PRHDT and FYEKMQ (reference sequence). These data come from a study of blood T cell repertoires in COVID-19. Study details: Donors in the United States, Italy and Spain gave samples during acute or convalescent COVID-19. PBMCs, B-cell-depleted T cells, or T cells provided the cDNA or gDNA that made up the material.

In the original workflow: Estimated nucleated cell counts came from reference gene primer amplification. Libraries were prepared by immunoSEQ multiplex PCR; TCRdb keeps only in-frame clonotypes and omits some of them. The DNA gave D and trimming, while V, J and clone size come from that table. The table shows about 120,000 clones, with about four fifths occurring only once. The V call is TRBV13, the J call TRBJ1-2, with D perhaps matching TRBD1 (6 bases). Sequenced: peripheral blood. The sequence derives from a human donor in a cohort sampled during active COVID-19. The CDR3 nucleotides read TGTGCCAGCAGCTGGTCCAGGGGAAACTATGGCTACACCTTC. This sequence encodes CASSWSRGNYGYTF.